Below, one TCR beta chain is given with its context. This entry belongs to a study of T cell changes during pregnancy in multiple sclerosis. CDR1 is LNHDA and CDR2 is SQIVND in the germline V gene (reference sequence). Trimming stripped 7 bases from V and 0 bases from J, with 17 bases between. This CDR3 contains 16 residues. Using immunoSEQ multiplex PCR, the repertoire was profiled, and TCRdb retains in-frame clones only, with some absent. Among some 55,000 clones listed, about 83% were seen once. This TCR derives from a human donor whose cells served as feeder cells for cultures in a pregnancy study. V and J are TRBV19 and TRBJ2-3, with D maybe TRBD2 (6 bases). Input material: peripheral blood from another person, used as feeder cells. The CDR3 here is CASNPTSRGSTDTQYF. CDR3 nucleotides: TGTGCCAGTAATCCCACTAGCCGGGGTAGCACAGATACGCAGTATTTT.